The clone carrying this T cell receptor (beta chain) was seen a handful of times. The source of the sample is a study of patients and donors after allogeneic stem cell transplantation. Using its own MiXCR run on the RT-PCR reads, TCRdb lists one record per CDR3 protein. The data contain roughly 940,000 distinct CDR3 sequences, about a sixth of them singletons. Between the trimmed V and J ends, which lost 0 bases and 1 base, there was a span of 6 bases. CDR1 is LGHNA and CDR2 is YSLEER in the germline V gene. The CDR3 covers 14 residues. Sequenced sample: blood, either unsorted or a sorted T cell fraction (not recorded which). The rearrangement joins TRBV4-3 to TRBJ1-2; the D is unclear. The sequence derives from a human donor who was either an allogeneic HSCT recipient or a stem cell or donor lymphocyte infusion donor (not recorded which). It is not recorded whose cells these are; they may come from a transplant donor. CDR3 nucleotides: TGCGCCAGCAGCCAAGATTCGGTTAACTATGGCTACACCTTC. Its protein product is CASSQDSVNYGYTF.